A single TCR beta chain is shown here with its context. Researchers amplified the TCR beta CDR3 regions from RNA transcripts. Primed by the HTBI set, a first-round RT-PCR was run on the TCR CDR3. TCRdb re-analysed the multiplex PCR reads in MiXCR, keeping a single row per CDR3 protein. The sample has about 840,000 distinct CDR3 sequences, around 39% seen once; the top ten hold roughly 8.3%. The data originate from a study of T cells in Graves' hyperthyroidism and ophthalmopathy. This CDR3 has 13 residues. CDR1 SQVTM and CDR2 ANQGSEA come from the germline V gene. V and J are TRBV29-1 and TRBJ2-5; D is ambiguous. TRBJ2-1 explains the end of the DNA better; the J call may be wrong. The clonotype originates from a man between 18 and 35 years old with Graves' hyperthyroidism. The sequenced sample was blood. The CDR3, as DNA: TGCAGCGTTGAAGTACGTTCAGTTAATGAGCAGTTCTTC. Its protein product is CSVEVRSVNEQFF.